Detailed here is one T cell receptor beta chain. Its antigen is unknown. Base qualities are not recorded, but no much larger clone differs from it by a single base. The library relied on the immunoSEQ multiplex PCR assay. The multiplex PCR relied on a mix of 60 forward primers for TCR Vbeta segments and 13 reverse primers for TCR Jbeta segments. A multiplex PCR assay on genomic DNA amplified the CDR3 region of rearranged TCR beta genes. Amplified TCR beta libraries were sequenced as 87-base-pair reads on the Illumina HiSeq System. The original methods were these. Across the 500 to 700 repertoires, a later analysis counted roughly 84 million unique TCR beta chains, approximately 10 million of which were shared by at least two donors. Raw reads were error-corrected and collapsed into unique sequences by a nearest-neighbor algorithm in which closely related sequences were merged to remove PCR and sequencing errors. V, D and J gene segments were assigned by aligning CDR3 sequences to IMGT reference sequences. For a sequence to be retained, a match of at least six nucleotides was required to both a V gene segment and a J gene segment. A rearrangement was called productive if the CDR3 had no stop codons and remained in frame with V and J, and every other rearrangement was called non-productive. CDR3 was defined by IMGT convention, running from the second conserved V-encoded cysteine to the conserved J-encoded phenylalanine. In an earlier analysis of around 600 of the donors, sequences lacking an unambiguous match to a single V gene segment were excluded. An earlier analysis of a few hundred of the donors classified V segments as functional when productive rearrangements were above 56.7% and as segregating when the standard deviation between donors was above 5%. To diagnose cytomegalovirus status from the catalog of TCR beta chain sequences, a statistical classification framework was built. In a later analysis, TCR nucleotide sequences were compared against IMGT/GENE-DB human TR gene sequences so that V and J genes could be assigned. In a later analysis, CDR3 sequences and most-parsimonious VDJ recombination scenarios were assigned using the TCRdist pipeline. In a later analysis, each TCR beta chain was defined by its CDR3 amino acid sequence together with its V-gene family, and reads lacking a unique V-gene family were excluded. In a later analysis, around 600 highly shared, low-generation-probability nucleotide sequences were removed to address suspected cross-contamination and a sequencing artifact. In a later analysis, a clonal expansion index was calculated for each public chain from normalized within-repertoire ranks of inferred template counts. A later analysis computed generation probabilities with a VDJ recombination model fitted to out-of-frame rearrangements, and checked the results against IGoR. In a later analysis, TCR-TCR, TCR-HLA and TCR-CMV co-occurrence was scored with hypergeometric tests, and a repertoire-size bias correction was applied to TCR pairs. To estimate false discovery rates, a later analysis permuted the HLA or CMV assignments 20 times. A later analysis grouped co-occurring TCRs with DBSCAN, adding TCRdist sequence similarity when clustering within HLA-allele-positive subsets. Co-occurrence clustering excluded repertoires with fewer than 30,000 or more than 120,000 public chains, plus five with anomalous nucleotide sharing. The table comes from immuneACCESS by way of TCRdb, which keeps in-frame sequences with V and J called. Part of the clones is missing from these tables; in studies checked, under half for an unresolved V gene and the rest for unknown reasons. The V and J calls and the clone size are those of that table, but D and trimming were determined from the DNA. A total of approximately 200,000 clones appear in this sample, almost 85% of them only once. Jointly, the top ten make up approximately 0.26% of the sample.

The cohort consisted of hundreds of healthy bone marrow donors. At the time of sampling, every cohort member was nominally healthy, though immune exposures that went unrecorded were likely present. The donor tested CMV seronegative and was one of the 352 seronegative cohort members. Each donor provided a peripheral blood sample, and peripheral blood mononuclear cells were used for TCR beta sequencing. Genomic DNA extraction from the blood cell samples was performed with the Qiagen DNeasy Blood Extraction Kit. From the germline V gene, CDR1 is SGDLS and CDR2 is YYNGEE. CDR3 length: 15 amino acids, cysteine to phenylalanine. The read is trimmed to its CDR3 DNA, 45 bases read in frame from base 1. Here V drops 1 base and J drops 5 bases, and the junction holds 5 bases not matched to any gene. The entry originates in a study of cytomegalovirus exposure and HLA in healthy donors (dated by TCRdb to between 2016 and 2019). Background for the entire study: An earlier analysis of several hundred of the donors reported approximately 280 Gb of sequence data and 100 million to 120 million unique TCR beta sequences obtained from about 180 million T cells. To predict cytomegalovirus infection status, the study combined high-throughput TCR immunosequencing, statistical association of individual TCRs with disease status, and machine learning. The later analysis used no new phenotypic data to find candidate immune exposures, relying instead on TCR beta sequences and their occurrence across donors. About 5 DR-DQ haplotypes were handled as single units for association and clustering, since linkage in the cohort was strong. A separate validation cohort of 100 to 150 different subjects was used in addition to the approximately 700-subject first cohort. A later genetic analysis took genome-wide SNP genotypes for about three fifths of the roughly 700 donors and used that subset as a discovery cohort. Every discovery cohort repertoire had been produced on one sequencing platform. HLA typing covered class I and class II loci at four-digit resolution. Typing coverage differed by locus: A, B, C, DRB1 and DQB1 were typed in about 620-630 donors, DQA1 in approximately 520, DPA1 in 606, and DPB1 in 450 to 480. The genetic ancestry cluster associated with self-reported Caucasian donors included around 76% of the approximately 400 genotyped donors. Roughly 300 gigabases of sequencing data and 78 million or so unique TCR sequences were included in an early release covering over 600 HLA-typed donors. In an earlier analysis of a few hundred of the donors, high-throughput TCR beta sequencing was used to judge whether each TCR beta V gene segment behaved as functional or pseudogenic. Across approximately 420 genotyped donors of the cohort, an average of approximately 240,000 unique TCR beta nucleotide sequences per donor were sequenced, and about a sixth of those sequences were non-productive. The study aimed to test whether cataloging public T cell receptors could reveal signatures of past pathogen exposure. Donor age, sex, ethnicity and CMV serostatus were collected together with the repertoire data. The study profiled the T cell repertoires of hundreds of subjects by immunosequencing and related them to cytomegalovirus serostatus. A later analysis re-examined previously published TCR beta repertoires from around 670 donors and added high-resolution HLA genotyping to investigate patterns of TCR occurrence.

What the authors observed across the whole study: The only immune exposure information available for the cohort was CMV serostatus. A later analysis reported that several top co-occurrence clusters appeared linked to parvovirus B19, influenza, CMV and Epstein-Barr virus. Three of the identified cytomegalovirus-associated TCR beta chains were confirmed in vitro to be specific for cytomegalovirus antigens. According to a later genetic analysis, donors in an Asian-associated ancestry cluster had fewer N-insertions in productive TCRs than the approximately 690-donor mean. V-gene and J-gene trimming of TCR beta chains was associated with a missense DCLRE1C variant in a later genetic analysis, and the association was replicated in an independent cohort. The earlier analysis of about 600 of the donors excluded about 16 rarely observed V segments, including chromosome 9 orphons, because counts were too low. While some public TCRs were present in many individuals, most TCR sequences turned up only very rarely across donors. In this cohort, only TCR beta chains were sequenced, and detectable features were limited by the absence of alpha or paired-chain data. The 87-base-pair reads could not distinguish some IMGT-functional V segments, including TRBV6-2 and TRBV6-3, so those segments were excluded. In a later analysis, about 17,000 TCR beta sequences were associated with specific HLA alleles at a false discovery rate of 0.05. A further reported finding was that TCR beta sequences accurately predicted the HLA-A and HLA-B alleles for most subjects in the first cohort. Compared with equally common non-associated chains, HLA-associated TCR beta chains in a later analysis were more clonally expanded and had lower generation probabilities. When HLA alleles, especially DR and DQ, strongly co-occurred, attributing TCR associations to individual alleles was difficult. In the study, roughly 160 TCR beta chains were listed as associated with cytomegalovirus. Correlated functional status among segregating V segments might reflect linkage disequilibrium, but an unknown experimental factor could not be ruled out. The sequencing pipeline was judged likely to have produced a cluster of highly shared sequence variants as a technical artifact. In an earlier analysis of several hundred of the donors, most TCR beta V segments were observed in productive rearrangements about 87% or about 30% of the time, broadly matching IMGT annotations. Because HLA typing was missing for some donors at each locus, association tests included only the typed subset. The authors suggested that the approach could potentially be extended to other disease states and immunological phenotypes. According to a later analysis, most CMV-associated TCR beta chains appeared to be HLA-restricted, and the HLA associations seemed to be driven largely by CMV exposure. Roughly uniform sequencing depth across donors was assumed in presence/absence analyses, although this assumption may not hold. In a later analysis, TCR association rates were found to vary across HLA loci, with the most associated TCRs seen for DRB1 alleles and the fewest for HLA-C alleles. The classifier was reported to diagnose cytomegalovirus status with high specificity and sensitivity in both the original and validation cohorts.

Sequencing input: PBMCs. The chain is assembled from TRBV9 and TRBJ2-5, with 10 middle bases fitting TRBD2. This receptor was obtained from a boy aged 5-17 years in good health and CMV-seronegative. The CDR3 in this case is CASSVPKAGGETQYF. The DNA sequence reads TGTGCCAGCAGCGTACCCAAAGCGGGGGGGGAGACCCAGTACTTC.